The 31 T cell receptor beta chains given below trace back to one sample, sequenced in a study of shared clonotypes between healthy human individuals. TCRdb keeps only in-frame clones here, not all; method: immunoSEQ multiplex PCR. The sample holds roughly 2,000,000 clones, 93% seen once. CD8 cells classed as naive were CD45RO-negative and positively selected for CCR7, excluding terminally differentiated effector memory CD45RA+ cells. Specimen: naive CD8+ T cells from PBMCs. All receptors derive from a man aged 18 to 29 in good health. Some clones in this sample may be carry-over from other donors' samples.

In regard to this clone: Different DNA sequences within this sample yield the same CDR3. The DNA of the CDR3 is TGCAGCGTTGAAGGACTAGCGGGTCAGTACAATGAGCAGTTCTTC. Amino acids: CSVEGLAGQYNEQFF. The chain carries TRBV29-1 and TRBJ2-1; TRBD2 aligns across 10 bases. CDR1 is SQVTM and CDR2 is ANQGSEA in the germline V gene. The CDR3 sequence is 15 residues long. V gave up 1 base and J gave up 4 bases; unmatched junction bases: 4.

In the case of this clone: The germline gene is not matched at one end of the junction; a read error may be the cause. The chain uses TRBV27 and TRBJ2-2, with D possibly matching TRBD1 (5 bases). This CDR3 is 17 amino acids long. In germline, CDR1 is MNHEY, CDR2 SMNVEV (reference sequence). The CDR3 bases are TGTGCCAGCAGCTTATCAATAGACAGCGCGAACACCGGGGAGCTGTTTTTT. Amino acids: CASSLSIDSANTGELFF.

The chain recombines TRBV6-5 with TRBJ2-1; 7 nucleotides match TRBD2. The CDR3 is 15 residues long. The V gene's germline CDR1 is MNHEY and CDR2 SVGAGI. The trim removed 2 bases at V and 9 bases at J, leaving 10 bases unmatched. The CDR3 reads CASSYGAGETVEQFF. CDR3 sequence (DNA): TGTGCCAGCAGTTACGGCGCGGGAGAAACGGTTGAGCAGTTCTTC.

The chain has TRBV28 and TRBJ2-7; 10 bases map to TRBD2. CDR1 and CDR2 from the germline V gene are MDHEN and SYDVKM. The CDR3 length is 14 residues. Losses at the gene ends were 4 bases for V and 4 bases for J; bases not matched to a gene: 4. CDR3: CASSYSGRSYEQYF. The CDR3 DNA reads TGTGCCAGCAGTTATAGCGGGAGGTCTTACGAGCAGTACTTC.

The V gene is TRBV21-1, the J gene TRBJ2-2; the table's TRBD2 call for D was not verified on the DNA. TRBV21-1 represents a pseudogene. The CDR3 has 17 amino acids. CDR3 region: CASSKSRTSDSTGELFF. The DNA of the CDR3 is TGTGCCAGCAGCAAATCACGGACTAGCGACTCCACCGGGGAGCTGTTTTTT.

The chain combines TRBV15 with TRBJ1-2, with a possible D match to TRBD1 (6 bases). The CDR3 runs 16 residues. CDR1 and CDR2 (germline): LNHNV, YYDKDF (reference sequence). V was pared by 0 bases and J by 4 bases, with 15 bases between. The CDR3 nucleotides read TGTGCCACCAGCAGAGATCCGGGGGGGCACGCCTATGGCTACACCTTC. Amino acids: CATSRDPGGHAYGYTF.

This clone was found a few times. Other DNA sequences from this sample encode an identical CDR3 as well. CDR3 in DNA: TGTGCCAGCAGTCGGGGGGGTGAGCCCCAGCATTTT. Protein product: CASSRGGEPQHF. The chain links TRBV25-1 to TRBJ1-5; maybe TRBD1 (5 bases). V was shortened by 5 bases and J by 8 bases, with 10 bases between the two germline ends. This CDR3 contains 12 residues. Germline V CDR1 and CDR2: MGHDK, SYGVNS.

J is TRBJ2-1 and V is TRBV5-4; perhaps TRBD2 as D (6 bases). CDR1 and CDR2 (germline): SGHNT, YYREEE (reference sequence). The CDR3 has 14 amino acids. Trimming removed 2 bases from V and 9 bases from J, with 15 bases in between. In nucleotides, the CDR3 is TGTGCCAGCAGCTTCACCCTATCCGGGGGTGAGCAGTTCTTC. This sequence encodes CASSFTLSGGEQFF.

The rearrangement joins TRBV19 to TRBJ2-2; the match to TRBD2 covers 11 bases. There are 17 residues in the CDR3. In germline, CDR1 is LNHDA, CDR2 SQIVND (reference sequence). V trimming: 8 bases; J trimming: 1 base; junction bases outside the gene matches: 9. The CDR3 DNA reads TGTGCCAGTGGCCCACTAGCGGGAGTACTGAACACCGGGGAGCTGTTTTTT. Protein: CASGPLAGVLNTGELFF.

This chain uses TRBV9 with TRBJ2-1, with 9 bases that match TRBD2. The CDR3 totals 16 residues. V was clipped by 3 bases and J by 1 base; unmatched bases: 5. The germline V gene encodes CDR1 SGDLS and CDR2 YYNGEE. CDR3 region: CASSGSAGGSYNEQFF. The DNA for the CDR3 is TGTGCCAGCAGCGGTTCAGCGGGAGGTTCCTACAATGAGCAGTTCTTC.

The rearrangement links TRBV19 to TRBJ2-1; 8 nucleotides line up with TRBD2. Trimming removed 5 bases from V and 2 bases from J; junction bases left unmatched: 8. In germline, CDR1 is LNHDA, CDR2 SQIVND (reference sequence). This CDR3 has 16 residues. CDR3: CASSPRLASPYNEQFF. CDR3 DNA: TGTGCCAGTAGTCCTAGACTAGCGTCCCCCTACAATGAGCAGTTCTTC.

As for this clone: The same CDR3 is also encoded by other DNA sequences in this sample. The gene calls are TRBV7-9 and TRBJ2-1; 11 nucleotides line up with TRBD2. Trimming took 4 bases from V and 4 from J; bases not matched to a gene: 6. Per germline, CDR1 SEHNR and CDR2 FQNEAQ (reference sequence). The CDR3 length is 16 residues. The CDR3 sequence: CASSSPGTSGYNEQFF. The CDR3 coding sequence is TGTGCCAGCAGCTCCCCCGGGACTAGCGGATACAATGAGCAGTTCTTC.

The V gene is TRBV28, the J gene TRBJ2-5; D unclear. V dropped 6 bases and J dropped 0 bases, with 14 bases sitting between them. In germline, CDR1 is MDHEN, CDR2 SYDVKM. This CDR3 contains 15 residues. The CDR3 nucleotides read TGTGCCAGCAGACCAGCCTTGGCGTACCAAGAGACCCAGTACTTC. The encoded protein is CASRPALAYQETQYF. The complete variable domain, with remaining parts taken from reference TRBV28 and TRBJ2-5, reads DVKVTQSSRYLVKRTGEKVFLECVQDMDHENMFWYRQDPGLGLRLIYFSYDVKMKEKGDIPEGYSVSREKKERFSLILESASTNQTSMYLCASRPALAYQETQYFGPGTRLLVL.

As concerns this clone: Distinct nucleotide sequences in the sample also encode this CDR3. The chain carries TRBV7-9 and TRBJ1-4, with D possibly TRBD1 on 6 matching bases. Germline-derived CDR1 and CDR2 are SEHNR and FQNEAQ (reference sequence). Deletions cut 3 bases from V and 8 bases from J, with 7 bases between. The CDR3 runs 12 residues. The CDR3 here is CASSFGGEKLFF. The CDR3 nucleotides are TGTGCCAGCAGCTTCGGGGGCGAAAAACTGTTTTTT.

This sequence joins TRBV5-1 and TRBJ2-1; 7 positions agree with TRBD1. The length of the CDR3 is 14 residues. Germline V gene data show CDR1 as SGHRS and CDR2 as YFSETQ. Unmatched junction bases numbered 5, after V lost 4 bases and J lost 4 bases. The CDR3 sequence: CASSPHRGYNEQFF. CDR3 DNA sequence: TGCGCCAGCAGCCCACACAGGGGTTACAATGAGCAGTTCTTC.

The rearrangement joins TRBV9 to TRBJ2-1, with TRBD2 matching over 11 bases. This CDR3 is built from 17 residues. Germline CDR1 reads SGDLS; CDR2 reads YYNGEE. V trimming: 0 bases; J trimming: 4 bases; junction bases outside the gene matches: 6. CDR3 coding DNA: TGTGCCAGCAGCGTAGCTGGGGGGACTAGCGGATACAATGAGCAGTTCTTC. This encodes CASSVAGGTSGYNEQFF.

V usage is TRBV27 and J usage is TRBJ1-1; no definite D call. V lost 3 bases, J lost 5 bases, and 13 bases lay in between. CDR1 MNHEY and CDR2 SMNVEV come from the germline V gene (reference sequence). The CDR3 covers 14 residues. CDR3 in DNA: TGTGCCAGCAGTTTGCGGGTAGGACGGACTGAAGCTTTCTTT. Residues: CASSLRVGRTEAFF.

The rearrangement links TRBV27 to TRBJ2-1, with 11 bases that match TRBD2. With 10 bases clipped from V and 7 bases from J, the junction kept 12 bases outside the gene matches. The CDR3 extends over 15 amino acids. Germline CDR1 and CDR2: MNHEY and SMNVEV (reference sequence). The DNA of the CDR3 is TGTGCCACAGGCCCCGGGACTAGCGGTTCGAATGAGCAGTTCTTC. Its protein is CATGPGTSGSNEQFF.

The chain has TRBV7-9 and TRBJ1-2; TRBD1 is a possible D gene (6 bases). Trimming removed 3 bases from V and 0 bases from J, with 14 bases in between. CDR1 is SEHNR, CDR2 FQNEAQ, per germline (reference sequence). CDR3 length: 16 amino acids. As DNA, the CDR3 is TGTGCCAGCAGCTTGCATACAGGGACTCCTAACTATGGCTACACCTTC. Its protein is CASSLHTGTPNYGYTF. Looking up the rest from reference TRBV7-9 and TRBJ1-2 gives the full variable domain: DTGVSQNPRHKITKRGQNVTFRCDPISEHNRLYWYRQTLGQGPEFLTYFQNEAQLEKSRLLSDRFSAERPKGSFSTLEIQRTEQGDSAMYLCASSLHTGTPNYGYTFGSGTRLTVV.

J is TRBJ2-7 and V is TRBV6-1; 9 nucleotides match TRBD1. Germline CDR1 MNHNS, CDR2 SASEGT. The CDR3 has 13 amino acids. Losses at the gene ends were 8 bases for V and 0 bases for J; bases not matched to a gene: 2. CDR3 bases: TGTGCCAGCGGGACAGGGATCTCCTACGAGCAGTACTTC. This gives the protein CASGTGISYEQYF.

CDR3 loop: CASSLYPRESTDTQYF. CDR3 in DNA: TGTGCCAGCAGTTTATATCCGAGAGAAAGCACAGATACGCAGTATTTT. This rearrangement joins TRBV27 to TRBJ2-3; D is unclear. The V gene's germline CDR1 is MNHEY and CDR2 SMNVEV (reference sequence). There are 16 residues in the CDR3. The V and J ends lost 1 base and 0 bases respectively, with 11 bases between them.

The V and J genes are TRBV2 and TRBJ2-7; D not certain. The CDR3 runs 15 residues. V lost 3 bases and J 5 bases, leaving 17 bases between the germline ends. CDR1 and CDR2 (germline): SNHLY, FYNNEI. CDR3 coding DNA: TGTGCCAGCAGTGACCCCAGCCTACTGGCCCACGAGCAGTACTTC. Translating gives CASSDPSLLAHEQYF.

The chain carries TRBV7-9 and TRBJ2-7, with 8 bases identical to TRBD1. There are 15 residues in the CDR3. With V trimmed by 5 bases and J by 5 bases, 11 bases remained unmatched. The germline gives CDR1 SEHNR, CDR2 FQNEAQ (reference sequence). The CDR3 is CASSRTGTGQDEQYF. The CDR3 DNA is TGTGCCAGCAGCAGAACCGGGACGGGACAGGACGAGCAGTACTTC.

Concerning this clone: This specimen includes other DNA sequences encoding the same CDR3. The chain couples TRBV27 to TRBJ2-6; D remains ambiguous. Germline V CDR1 and CDR2: MNHEY, SMNVEV (reference sequence). Deletions cut 8 bases from V and 4 bases from J, with 9 bases between. The CDR3 spans 13 residues. CDR3 protein: CASSPAGANVLTF. Written as DNA, the CDR3 is TGTGCCAGCTCCCCCGCCGGGGCCAACGTCCTGACTTTC.

The J gene is TRBJ2-1, the V gene TRBV4-1; D uncertain. Trimming shortened V by 4 bases and J by 5 bases, and 9 bases separated the two germline ends. CDR1 and CDR2 from the germline V gene are MGHRA and YSYEKL. The CDR3 is made up of 13 amino acids. The CDR3, as DNA: TGCGCCAGCAGCCGCCGACTTGACAATGAGCAGTTCTTC. Encoded protein: CASSRRLDNEQFF.

The rearrangement uses TRBV29-1 and TRBJ2-1; possibly TRBD2 for D (7 bases). The V and J ends lost 5 bases and 4 bases respectively, with 15 bases between them. The length of the CDR3 is 14 residues. In germline, CDR1 is SQVTM, CDR2 ANQGSEA. The CDR3 spells CSVPSGTPYNEQFF. The CDR3 DNA sequence: TGCAGCGTTCCCAGCGGGACACCGTACAATGAGCAGTTCTTC.

The chain joins TRBV28 to TRBJ2-1; D call uncertain. The CDR3 runs to 13 residues. CDR1 and CDR2 from the germline V gene are MDHEN and SYDVKM. V was trimmed by 6 bases and J by 15 bases, leaving 21 bases between them. The CDR3 DNA is TGTGCCAGCAGCCCATTGGCTTCGGAAGGAACGTTCTTC. Translating it yields CASSPLASEGTFF.

The V call is TRBV27, the J call TRBJ2-1; D gene unclear. The CDR3 contains 15 residues. V was cut by 2 bases and J by 0 bases, with 8 bases left in between. CDR1 is MNHEY and CDR2 is SMNVEV in the germline V gene (reference sequence). The CDR3 region is CASSLQVSSYNEQFF. In nucleotides, the CDR3 is TGTGCCAGCAGTTTACAGGTGAGCTCCTACAATGAGCAGTTCTTC.

This clone was observed once. This sequence joins TRBV27 and TRBJ2-3; D remains unclear. CDR3 length: 15 amino acids. V was trimmed by 2 bases and J by 0 bases, leaving 9 bases between them. CDR1 is MNHEY and CDR2 is SMNVEV in the germline V gene (reference sequence). CDR3: CASSLTTPSTDTQYF. As DNA, the CDR3 is TGTGCCAGCAGTTTAACAACTCCTAGCACAGATACGCAGTATTTT.

The V and J genes are TRBV7-8 and TRBJ2-3; a possible D gene is TRBD2 (6 bases). V was shortened by 1 base and J by 3 bases, with 14 bases between the two germline ends. There are 16 residues in the CDR3. Germline assignment: CDR1 SGHVS and CDR2 FQNEAQ. DNA for the CDR3: TGTGCCAGCAGCTTAGGGGACTTTGAACTGACAGATACGCAGTATTTT. As protein: CASSLGDFELTDTQYF.

In DNA, the CDR3 is TGCGCCAGCAGCTCCGGACTAGCGGGAGGGTCGGGAGAGACCCAGTACTTC. This gives the protein CASSSGLAGGSGETQYF. V usage is TRBV10-1 and J usage is TRBJ2-5, with 15 positions matching TRBD2. V gave up 6 bases and J gave up 4 bases; unmatched junction bases: 9. The germline gives CDR1 WNHNN, CDR2 SYGVQD (reference sequence). The CDR3 length is 17 residues.